This TCR beta chain is drawn from a study of T cell responses to AZD1222 COVID-19 vaccine (dated by TCRdb to the early 2020s). For context, the study as a whole: AZD1222 recipients with second doses at about 4 weeks or about 12 weeks were pooled, because spike-specific TCR depth and breadth did not differ between schedules. A total of just over 230 trial participants underwent TCR sequencing, of whom 200 to 220 received two doses of AZD1222 and about 25 received two doses of the MenACWY control vaccine. Trial participants were enrolled into age subgroups of 18-55, 56-69 and 70-plus years, which contained about 150, 28 and 57 TCR-sequenced participants, respectively. Findings and caveats that apply to the study as a whole: Spike-specific TCR breadth and depth rose significantly after two AZD1222 doses compared with day 0 and with MenACWY recipients. The 56-69-year group was small, and its depth increase did not reach significance, likely because of low power. Only six AZD1222 recipients were SARS-CoV-2 seropositive at baseline, limiting conclusions about previously exposed vaccinees. Because no day 14 peak-response samples were available, repertoires were characterized only after the peak T cell response. The vaccine-associated CD4 TCRs covered the entire spike protein, and the dominant responses fell in regions 160-218 and 743-854. Epitopes outside the regions mutated in the B.1.351 and B.1.1.7 variants were reportedly recognized by nearly half of the unique spike-specific TCRs. Most participants were white British and females outnumbered males, and the authors suggested that clonal diversity may have been underestimated.

V and J lose 2 bases and 6 bases, and a span of 17 bases separates them. The germline V gene gives CDR1 as SGHVS and CDR2 as FQNEAQ. The CDR3 contains 16 residues, cysteine and phenylalanine counted. CDR3 DNA only is kept here, 48 bases in frame from base 1. In regard to this clone: Its antigen is unknown. Base qualities were left out, and no much larger clone turns up one base away.

The CDR3 regions of human TCRbeta chains were analyzed by immunosequencing. Per the authors' processing: Repertoire TCRs were matched against a reference library of SARS-CoV-2-specific TCRs generated with the MIRA antigen-specificity platform. Breadth meant the fraction of unique TCRs that were SARS-CoV-2-associated, whereas depth meant the fraction of total T cells that were SARS-CoV-2-associated. Using the MIRA data, each spike-specific TCR was assigned both to the spike region to which the TCR was reactive and to a CD4 or CD8 class. Log10-transformed breadth and depth values were compared by one-way ANOVA with Sidak's multiple comparisons tests. Sourced from immuneACCESS, this table was stored by TCRdb with only in-frame sequences that have V and J called. A share of the clones is absent; for the studies checked, an unresolved V gene accounts for under half, and the remainder has no known explanation. The V and J calls and clone size are taken from that table; D and trimming were inferred from the DNA. In this sample the table shows 100,000 to 150,000 clones, approximately 91% of which occur a single time. The ten largest account for 6.3% of the sample.

In the paper's terms, the time point label means: baseline before first vaccination. Vaccinee samples were obtained from the UK trials COV001 and COV002, which included a single-blind randomized controlled phase 2/3 trial of AZD1222 (ChAdOx1 nCoV-19) in healthy adults. Trial participant PBMC samples were collected at day 0 and day 28 after the second dose for TCRbeta chain sequencing. The clonotype comes from an adult in good health. The chain is made from TRBV7-8 and TRBJ1-5, with an unclear D gene assignment. Sequences were derived from peripheral blood, sampled on day 0 of AZD1222 vaccination. This receptor has the CDR3 CASSLSSQSDGQPQHF. The DNA is TGTGCCAGCAGCTTATCTTCGCAATCAGATGGTCAGCCCCAGCATTTT. Where the CDR3 stops, the reference TRBV7-8 and TRBJ1-5 genes take over; the full variable domain is GAGVSQSPRYKVAKRGQDVALRCDPISGHVSLFWYQQALGQGPEFLTYFQNEAQLDKSGLPSDRFFAERPEGSVSTLKIQRTQQEDSAVYLCASSLSSQSDGQPQHFGDGTRLSIL.